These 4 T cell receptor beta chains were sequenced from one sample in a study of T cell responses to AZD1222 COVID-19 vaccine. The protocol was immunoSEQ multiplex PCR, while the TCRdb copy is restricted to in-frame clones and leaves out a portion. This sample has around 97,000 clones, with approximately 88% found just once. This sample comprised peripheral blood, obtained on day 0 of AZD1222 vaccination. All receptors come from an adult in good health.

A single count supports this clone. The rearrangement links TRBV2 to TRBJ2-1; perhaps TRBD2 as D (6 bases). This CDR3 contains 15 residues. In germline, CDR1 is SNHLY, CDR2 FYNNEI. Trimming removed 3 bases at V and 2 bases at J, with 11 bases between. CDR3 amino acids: CASSDIAATYNEQFF. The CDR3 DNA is TGTGCCAGCAGTGATATAGCGGCCACCTACAATGAGCAGTTCTTC.

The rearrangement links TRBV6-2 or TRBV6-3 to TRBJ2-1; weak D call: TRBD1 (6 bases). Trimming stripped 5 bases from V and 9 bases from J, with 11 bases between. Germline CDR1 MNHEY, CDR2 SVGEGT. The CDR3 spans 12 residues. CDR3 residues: CASSTQGSEQFF. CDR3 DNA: TGTGCCAGCAGTACTCAGGGGAGTGAGCAGTTCTTC.

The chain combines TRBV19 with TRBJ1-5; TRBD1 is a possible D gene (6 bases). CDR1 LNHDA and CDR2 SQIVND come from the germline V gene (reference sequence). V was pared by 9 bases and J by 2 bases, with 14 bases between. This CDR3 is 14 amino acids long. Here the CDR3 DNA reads TGTGCCAGCTCCTGGGCAGGGGGCAATCAGCCCCAGCATTTT. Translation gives CASSWAGGNQPQHF.

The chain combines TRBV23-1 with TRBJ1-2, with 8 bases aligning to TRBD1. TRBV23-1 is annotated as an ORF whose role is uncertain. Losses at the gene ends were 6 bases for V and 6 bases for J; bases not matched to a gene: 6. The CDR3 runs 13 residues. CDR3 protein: CASRPSDRDGYTF. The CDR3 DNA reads TGCGCCAGCAGGCCTTCGGACAGGGATGGCTACACCTTC.